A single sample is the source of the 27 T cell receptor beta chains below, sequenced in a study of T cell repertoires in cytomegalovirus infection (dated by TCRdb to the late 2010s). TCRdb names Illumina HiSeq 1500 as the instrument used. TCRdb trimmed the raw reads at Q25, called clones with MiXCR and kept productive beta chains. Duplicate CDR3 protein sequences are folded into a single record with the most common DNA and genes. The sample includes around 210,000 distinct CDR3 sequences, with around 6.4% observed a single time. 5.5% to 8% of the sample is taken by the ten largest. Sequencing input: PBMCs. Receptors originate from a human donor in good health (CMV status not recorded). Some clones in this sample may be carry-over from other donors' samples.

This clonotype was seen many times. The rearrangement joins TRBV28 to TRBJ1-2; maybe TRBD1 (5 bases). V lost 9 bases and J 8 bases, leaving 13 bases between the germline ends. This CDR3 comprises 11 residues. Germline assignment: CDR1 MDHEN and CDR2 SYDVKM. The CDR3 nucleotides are TGTGCCAGTCACAGGTCCGGAGGCTACACCTTC. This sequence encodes CASHRSGGYTF.

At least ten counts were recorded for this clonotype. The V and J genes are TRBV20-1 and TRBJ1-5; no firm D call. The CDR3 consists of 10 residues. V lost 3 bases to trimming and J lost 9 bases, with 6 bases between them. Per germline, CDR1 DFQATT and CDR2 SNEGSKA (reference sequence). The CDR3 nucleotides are TGCAGTGCTAGCAGGCCGCCCCAGCATTTT. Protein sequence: CSASRPPQHF.

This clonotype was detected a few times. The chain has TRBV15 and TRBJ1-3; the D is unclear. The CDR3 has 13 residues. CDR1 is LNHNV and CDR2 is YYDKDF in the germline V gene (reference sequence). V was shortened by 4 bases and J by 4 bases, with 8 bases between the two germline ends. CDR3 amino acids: CATSIQQGNTIYF. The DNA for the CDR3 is TGTGCCACCAGCATCCAGCAAGGAAACACCATATATTTT. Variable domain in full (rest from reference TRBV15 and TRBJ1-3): DAMVIQNPRYQVTQFGKPVTLSCSQTLNHNVMYWYQQKSSQAPKLLFHYYDKDFNNEADTPDNFQSRRPNTSFCFLDIRSPGLGDTAMYLCATSIQQGNTIYFGEGSWLTVV.

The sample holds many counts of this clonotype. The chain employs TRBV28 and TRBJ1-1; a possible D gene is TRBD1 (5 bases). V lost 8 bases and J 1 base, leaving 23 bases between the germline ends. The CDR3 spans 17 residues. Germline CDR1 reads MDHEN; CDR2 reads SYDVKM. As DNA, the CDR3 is TGTGCCAGCTTTCGGGCCCGTTTGAGGGGCAGGAACACTGAAGCTTTCTTT. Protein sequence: CASFRARLRGRNTEAFF.

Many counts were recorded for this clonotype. Here the CDR3 reads CASIVYTEAFF. CDR3 coding DNA: TGTGCCAGCATTGTATACACTGAAGCTTTCTTT. The genes are TRBV6-1 and TRBJ1-1, with D unclear. There are 11 residues in the CDR3. The V end was cut by 7 bases, the J end by 3 bases, with 6 bases between. The V gene's germline CDR1 is MNHNS and CDR2 SASEGT.

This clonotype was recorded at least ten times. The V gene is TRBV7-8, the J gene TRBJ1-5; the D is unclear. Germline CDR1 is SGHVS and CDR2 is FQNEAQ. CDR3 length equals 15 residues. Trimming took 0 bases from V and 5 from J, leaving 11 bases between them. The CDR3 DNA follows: TGTGCCAGCAGCTTAGCCCGGTTAGGCGATCAGCCCCAGCATTTT. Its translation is CASSLARLGDQPQHF.

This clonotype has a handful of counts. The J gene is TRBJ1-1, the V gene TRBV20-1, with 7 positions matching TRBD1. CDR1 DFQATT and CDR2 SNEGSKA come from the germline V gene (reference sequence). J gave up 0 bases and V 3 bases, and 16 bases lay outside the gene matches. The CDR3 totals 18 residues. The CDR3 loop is CSARLLRGHGELNTEAFF. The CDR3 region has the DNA TGCAGTGCTAGGTTACTGAGGGGGCACGGGGAATTGAACACTGAAGCTTTCTTT.

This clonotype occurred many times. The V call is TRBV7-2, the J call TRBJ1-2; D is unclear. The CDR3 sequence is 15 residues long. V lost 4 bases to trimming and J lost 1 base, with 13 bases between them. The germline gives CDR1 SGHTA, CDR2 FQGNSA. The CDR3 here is CASSWTDIGNYGYTF. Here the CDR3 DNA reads TGTGCCAGCAGCTGGACCGATATTGGTAACTATGGCTACACCTTC.

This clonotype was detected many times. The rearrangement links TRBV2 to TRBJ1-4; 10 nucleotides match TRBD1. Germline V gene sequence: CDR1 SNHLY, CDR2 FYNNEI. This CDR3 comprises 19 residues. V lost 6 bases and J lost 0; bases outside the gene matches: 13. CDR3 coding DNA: TGTGCCAGCAGAGCCGGGACAGGGGAGACGCGCTCAACTAATGAAAAACTGTTTTTT. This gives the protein CASRAGTGETRSTNEKLFF.

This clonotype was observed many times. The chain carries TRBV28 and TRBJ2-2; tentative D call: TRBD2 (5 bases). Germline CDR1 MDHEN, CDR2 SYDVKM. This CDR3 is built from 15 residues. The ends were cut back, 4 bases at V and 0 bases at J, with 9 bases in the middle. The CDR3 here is CASSSPAANTGELFF. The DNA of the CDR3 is TGTGCCAGCAGTTCCCCAGCGGCGAACACCGGGGAGCTGTTTTTT.

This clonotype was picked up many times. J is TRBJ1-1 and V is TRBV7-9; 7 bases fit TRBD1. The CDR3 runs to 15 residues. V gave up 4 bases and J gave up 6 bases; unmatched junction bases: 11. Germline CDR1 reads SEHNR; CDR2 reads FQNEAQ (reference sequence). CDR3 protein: CASSSLTGKGSEAFF. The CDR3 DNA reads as TGTGCCAGCAGCTCCTTGACAGGGAAAGGGTCTGAAGCTTTCTTT.

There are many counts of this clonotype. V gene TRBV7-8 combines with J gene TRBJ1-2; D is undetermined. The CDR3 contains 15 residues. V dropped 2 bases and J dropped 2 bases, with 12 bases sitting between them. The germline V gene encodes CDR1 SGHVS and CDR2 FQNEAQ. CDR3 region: CASSLTLRRNYGYTF. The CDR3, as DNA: TGTGCCAGCAGCTTAACATTGCGCAGGAACTATGGCTACACCTTC.

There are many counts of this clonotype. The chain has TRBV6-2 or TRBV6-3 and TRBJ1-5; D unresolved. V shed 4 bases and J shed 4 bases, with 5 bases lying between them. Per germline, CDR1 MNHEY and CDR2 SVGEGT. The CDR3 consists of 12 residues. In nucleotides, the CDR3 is TGTGCCAGCAGTTGGGTTAATCAGCCCCAGCATTTT. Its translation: CASSWVNQPQHF.

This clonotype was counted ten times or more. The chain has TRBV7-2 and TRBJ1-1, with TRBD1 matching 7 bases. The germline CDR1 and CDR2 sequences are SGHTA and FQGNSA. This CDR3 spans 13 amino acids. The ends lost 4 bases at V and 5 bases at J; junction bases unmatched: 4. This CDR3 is CASSSGGGTEAFF. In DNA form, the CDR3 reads TGTGCCAGCAGCTCAGGGGGGGGTACTGAAGCTTTCTTT. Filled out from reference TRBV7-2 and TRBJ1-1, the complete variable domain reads GAGVSQSPSNKVTEKGKDVELRCDPISGHTALYWYRQSLGQGLEFLIYFQGNSAPDKSGLPSDRFSAERTGGSVSTLTIQRTQQEDSAVYLCASSSGGGTEAFFGQGTRLTVV.

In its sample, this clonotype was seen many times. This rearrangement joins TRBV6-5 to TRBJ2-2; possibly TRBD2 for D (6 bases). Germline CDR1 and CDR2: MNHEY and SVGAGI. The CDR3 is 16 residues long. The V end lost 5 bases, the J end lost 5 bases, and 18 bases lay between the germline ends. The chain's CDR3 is CASSDRWAGGTGELFF. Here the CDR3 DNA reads TGTGCCAGCAGTGACCGGTGGGCTGGAGGGACCGGGGAGCTGTTTTTT.

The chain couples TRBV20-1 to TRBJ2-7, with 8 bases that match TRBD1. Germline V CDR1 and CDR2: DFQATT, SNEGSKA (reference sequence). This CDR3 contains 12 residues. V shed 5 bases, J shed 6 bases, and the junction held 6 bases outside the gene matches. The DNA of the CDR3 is TGCAGTGCTGGGCAAGACAGGGGCGAGCAGTACTTC. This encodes CSAGQDRGEQYF.

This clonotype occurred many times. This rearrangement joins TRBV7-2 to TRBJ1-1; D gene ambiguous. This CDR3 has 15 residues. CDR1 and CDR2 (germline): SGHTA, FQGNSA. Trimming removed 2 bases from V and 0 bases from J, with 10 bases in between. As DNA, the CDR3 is TGTGCCAGCAGCTTATCGATTGGCGTGAACACTGAAGCTTTCTTT. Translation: CASSLSIGVNTEAFF. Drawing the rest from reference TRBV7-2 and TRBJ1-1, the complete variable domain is GAGVSQSPSNKVTEKGKDVELRCDPISGHTALYWYRQSLGQGLEFLIYFQGNSAPDKSGLPSDRFSAERTGGSVSTLTIQRTQQEDSAVYLCASSLSIGVNTEAFFGQGTRLTVV.

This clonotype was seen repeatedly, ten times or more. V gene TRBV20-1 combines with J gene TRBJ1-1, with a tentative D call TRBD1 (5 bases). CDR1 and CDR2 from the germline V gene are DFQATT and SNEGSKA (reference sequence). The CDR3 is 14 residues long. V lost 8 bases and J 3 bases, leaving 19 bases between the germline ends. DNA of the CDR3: TGCAGTACCCTAAGGGGCAGTACTGACACTGAAGCTTTCTTT. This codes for CSTLRGSTDTEAFF.

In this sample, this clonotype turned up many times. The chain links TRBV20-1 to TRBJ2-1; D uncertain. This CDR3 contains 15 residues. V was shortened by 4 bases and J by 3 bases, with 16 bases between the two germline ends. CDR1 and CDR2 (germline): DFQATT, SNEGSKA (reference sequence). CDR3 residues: CSATQTQINYNEQFF. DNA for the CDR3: TGCAGTGCTACTCAAACACAAATAAACTACAATGAGCAGTTCTTC.

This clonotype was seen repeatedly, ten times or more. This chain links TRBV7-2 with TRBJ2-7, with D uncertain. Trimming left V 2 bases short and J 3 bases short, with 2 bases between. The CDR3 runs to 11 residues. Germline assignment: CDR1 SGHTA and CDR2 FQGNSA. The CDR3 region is CASSLSYEQYF. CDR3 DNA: TGTGCCAGCAGCTTAAGCTACGAGCAGTACTTC.

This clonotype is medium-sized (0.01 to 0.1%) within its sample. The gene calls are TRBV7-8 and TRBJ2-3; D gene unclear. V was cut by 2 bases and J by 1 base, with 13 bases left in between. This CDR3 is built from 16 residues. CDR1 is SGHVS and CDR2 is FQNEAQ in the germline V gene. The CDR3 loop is CASSLQLRTGTDTQYF. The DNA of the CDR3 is TGTGCCAGCAGCTTACAGTTAAGGACGGGCACAGATACGCAGTATTTT.

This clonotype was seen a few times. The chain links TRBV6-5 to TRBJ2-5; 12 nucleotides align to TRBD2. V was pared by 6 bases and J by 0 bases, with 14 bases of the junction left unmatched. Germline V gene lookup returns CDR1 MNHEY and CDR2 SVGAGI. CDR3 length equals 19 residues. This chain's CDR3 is CASSRPKTSGGVYQETQYF. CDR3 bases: TGTGCCAGCAGCCGACCCAAGACTAGCGGGGGTGTGTACCAAGAGACCCAGTACTTC.

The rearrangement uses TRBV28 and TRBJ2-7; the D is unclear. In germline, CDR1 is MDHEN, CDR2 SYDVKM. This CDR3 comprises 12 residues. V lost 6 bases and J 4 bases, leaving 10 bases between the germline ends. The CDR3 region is CASSPTDYEQYF. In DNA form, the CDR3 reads TGTGCCAGCAGCCCGACCGATTACGAGCAGTACTTC.

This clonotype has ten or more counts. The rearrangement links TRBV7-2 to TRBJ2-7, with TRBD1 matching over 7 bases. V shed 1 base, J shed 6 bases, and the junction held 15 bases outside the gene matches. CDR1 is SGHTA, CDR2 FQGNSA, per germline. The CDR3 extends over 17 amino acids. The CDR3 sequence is CASSLGPSTGRSGEQYF. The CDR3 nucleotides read TGTGCCAGCAGCTTAGGCCCTTCGACAGGGCGGTCCGGCGAGCAGTACTTC.

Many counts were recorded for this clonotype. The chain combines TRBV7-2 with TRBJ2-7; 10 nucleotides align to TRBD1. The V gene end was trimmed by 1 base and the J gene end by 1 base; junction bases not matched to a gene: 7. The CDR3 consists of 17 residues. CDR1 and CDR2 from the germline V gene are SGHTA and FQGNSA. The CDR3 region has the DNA TGTGCCAGCAGCTTAGTAAGGGGACAGGGGTTTTCCTACGAGCAGTACTTC. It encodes CASSLVRGQGFSYEQYF.

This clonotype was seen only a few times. In DNA form, the CDR3 reads TGCAGTGCTAGAGATCGGGGCAGGGGGGAGACCGGGGAGCTGTTTTTT. This sequence encodes CSARDRGRGETGELFF. The chain recombines TRBV20-1 with TRBJ2-2; the D gene is possibly TRBD1 (7 bases). Trimming pared 0 bases from V and 5 bases from J, leaving 16 bases between. There are 16 residues in the CDR3. Germline CDR1 and CDR2: DFQATT and SNEGSKA (reference sequence).

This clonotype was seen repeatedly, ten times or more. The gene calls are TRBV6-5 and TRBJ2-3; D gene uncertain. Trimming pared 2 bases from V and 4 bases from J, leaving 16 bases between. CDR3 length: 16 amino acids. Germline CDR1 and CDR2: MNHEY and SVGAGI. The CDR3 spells CASSYAPRDVADTQYF. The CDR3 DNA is TGTGCCAGCAGTTACGCCCCCCGAGATGTGGCAGATACGCAGTATTTT.